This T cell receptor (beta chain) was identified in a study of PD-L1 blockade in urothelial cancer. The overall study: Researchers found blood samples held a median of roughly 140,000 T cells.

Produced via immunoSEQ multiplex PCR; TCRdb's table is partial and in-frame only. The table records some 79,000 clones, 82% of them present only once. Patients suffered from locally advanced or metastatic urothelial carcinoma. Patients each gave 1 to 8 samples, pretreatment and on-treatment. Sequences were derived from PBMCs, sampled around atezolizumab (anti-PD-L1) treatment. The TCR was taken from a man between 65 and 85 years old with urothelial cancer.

Here the CDR3 DNA reads TGTGCCAGCAGCTGGACTAGCGCGGGAACCGGGGAGCTGTTTTTT. It is translated as CASSWTSAGTGELFF. This chain links TRBV7-3 with TRBJ2-2, with 9 bases that match TRBD2. Germline values: CDR1 SGHTA, CDR2 FQGTGA. This CDR3 region has 15 residues. The junction had 5 bases not matched to a gene; V was cut back by 4 bases and J by 5 bases.